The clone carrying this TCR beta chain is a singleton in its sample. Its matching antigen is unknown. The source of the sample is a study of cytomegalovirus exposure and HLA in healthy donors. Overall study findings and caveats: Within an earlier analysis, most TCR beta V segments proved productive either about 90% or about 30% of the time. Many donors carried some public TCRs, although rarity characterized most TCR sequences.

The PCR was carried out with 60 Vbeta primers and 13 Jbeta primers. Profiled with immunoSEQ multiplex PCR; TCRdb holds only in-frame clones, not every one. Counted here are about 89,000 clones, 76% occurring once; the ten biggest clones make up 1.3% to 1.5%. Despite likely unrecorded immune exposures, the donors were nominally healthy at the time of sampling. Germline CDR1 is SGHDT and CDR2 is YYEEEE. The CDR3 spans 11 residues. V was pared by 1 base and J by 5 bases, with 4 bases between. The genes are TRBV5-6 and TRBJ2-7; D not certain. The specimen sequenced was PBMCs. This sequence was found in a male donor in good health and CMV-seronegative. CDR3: CASSLYNEQYF. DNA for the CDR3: TGTGCCAGCAGCTTGTATAACGAGCAGTACTTC. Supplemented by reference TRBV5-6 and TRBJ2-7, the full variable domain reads DAGVTQSPTHLIKTRGQQVTLRCSPKSGHDTVSWYQQALGQGPQFIFQYYEEEERQRGNFPDRFSGHQFPNYSSELNVNALLLGDSALYLCASSLYNEQYFGPGTRLTVT.